This T cell receptor beta chain was identified during a study of CD8 T cells in ankylosing spondylitis. TCRdb itself ran the 5' RACE reads through MiXCR, one entry per CDR3 protein. Among roughly 200,000 distinct CDR3 sequences, about a quarter were seen once, and the ten largest hold more than 6.5%. There are 13 residues in the CDR3. The V end lost 3 bases, the J end lost 1 base, and 3 bases lay between the germline ends. Germline loops: CDR1 SNHLY, CDR2 FYNNEI. The V and J genes are TRBV2 and TRBJ2-2; D gene ambiguous. Sequencing was done on a sample of blood, either unsorted or a sorted T cell fraction (not recorded which). The receptor comes from a male donor with ankylosing spondylitis or in good health (not recorded which). Here the CDR3 reads CASSDQNTGELFF. The CDR3, as DNA: TGTGCCAGCAGTGATCAGAACACCGGGGAGCTGTTTTTT. Together with reference TRBV2 and TRBJ2-2, the CDR3 gives the full variable domain: EPEVTQTPSHQVTQMGQEVILRCVPISNHLYFYWYRQILGQKVEFLVSFYNNEISEKSEIFDDQFSVERPDGSNFTLKIRSTKLEDSAMYFCASSDQNTGELFFGEGSRLTVL.